Listed below are T cell receptor beta chains from one sample, sequenced in a study of T-cell memory formation after mild COVID-19. TCRdb analysed the 5' RACE reads with MiXCR anew, one entry per CDR3 protein. The sample records about 420,000 distinct CDR3 sequences, around a quarter being singletons. Material for sequencing was PBMCs or a T cell subset sorted from them (not recorded which). Source of these receptors: an adult woman who had mild COVID-19 (a few samples of this study predate the infection). Cell type and time point are not known. CDR3s include the opening cysteine and the closing phenylalanine or tryptophan. The D gene is left open where the match is weak. Where a row states a size, it is once, few, many or the class of an expanded clone; other rows omit it.

abundance	d_gene	v_gene	j_gene	CDR3aa	CDR3nt
few	NA	TRBV24-1	TRBJ2-3	CATGEGVSTDTQYF	TGTGCCACCGGAGAGGGGGTTAGCACAGATACGCAGTATTTT
NA	TRBD2	TRBV24-1	TRBJ2-7	CATSDTIAGRYEQYF	TGTGCCACCAGTGATACAATAGCGGGCCGCTACGAGCAGTACTTC
NA	TRBD1	TRBV12-3/TRBV12-4	TRBJ2-1	CASSLDRDRGEQFF	TGTGCCAGCAGTCTCGACCGGGACAGGGGTGAGCAGTTCTTC
NA	NA	TRBV6-5	TRBJ2-5	CASSEQGRETQYF	TGTGCCAGCAGTGAACAGGGTCGGGAGACCCAGTACTTC
few	TRBD1	TRBV20-1	TRBJ2-7	CSAALRDSSYEQYF	TGCAGTGCGGCTCTCCGGGACAGTTCCTACGAGCAGTACTTC
NA	TRBD2	TRBV4-2	TRBJ2-3	CASSPLTSGGADTQYF	TGTGCCAGCAGCCCTTTAACTAGCGGGGGGGCAGATACGCAGTATTTT
NA	NA	TRBV6-1	TRBJ2-7	CASSEGVGISYEQYF	TGTGCCAGCAGTGAAGGTGTAGGGATCTCCTACGAGCAGTACTTC
few	NA	TRBV2	TRBJ2-3	CASSGLAVDTQYF	TGTGCCAGCAGTGGTTTAGCGGTTGATACGCAGTATTTT
NA	NA	TRBV4-1	TRBJ1-1	CASRWGGEGRFTEAFF	TGCGCCAGCAGATGGGGAGGGGAAGGACGATTCACTGAAGCTTTCTTT
few	NA	TRBV12-3/TRBV12-4	TRBJ1-3	CASSFARSGNTIYF	TGTGCCAGCAGTTTTGCCCGGTCTGGAAACACCATATATTTT